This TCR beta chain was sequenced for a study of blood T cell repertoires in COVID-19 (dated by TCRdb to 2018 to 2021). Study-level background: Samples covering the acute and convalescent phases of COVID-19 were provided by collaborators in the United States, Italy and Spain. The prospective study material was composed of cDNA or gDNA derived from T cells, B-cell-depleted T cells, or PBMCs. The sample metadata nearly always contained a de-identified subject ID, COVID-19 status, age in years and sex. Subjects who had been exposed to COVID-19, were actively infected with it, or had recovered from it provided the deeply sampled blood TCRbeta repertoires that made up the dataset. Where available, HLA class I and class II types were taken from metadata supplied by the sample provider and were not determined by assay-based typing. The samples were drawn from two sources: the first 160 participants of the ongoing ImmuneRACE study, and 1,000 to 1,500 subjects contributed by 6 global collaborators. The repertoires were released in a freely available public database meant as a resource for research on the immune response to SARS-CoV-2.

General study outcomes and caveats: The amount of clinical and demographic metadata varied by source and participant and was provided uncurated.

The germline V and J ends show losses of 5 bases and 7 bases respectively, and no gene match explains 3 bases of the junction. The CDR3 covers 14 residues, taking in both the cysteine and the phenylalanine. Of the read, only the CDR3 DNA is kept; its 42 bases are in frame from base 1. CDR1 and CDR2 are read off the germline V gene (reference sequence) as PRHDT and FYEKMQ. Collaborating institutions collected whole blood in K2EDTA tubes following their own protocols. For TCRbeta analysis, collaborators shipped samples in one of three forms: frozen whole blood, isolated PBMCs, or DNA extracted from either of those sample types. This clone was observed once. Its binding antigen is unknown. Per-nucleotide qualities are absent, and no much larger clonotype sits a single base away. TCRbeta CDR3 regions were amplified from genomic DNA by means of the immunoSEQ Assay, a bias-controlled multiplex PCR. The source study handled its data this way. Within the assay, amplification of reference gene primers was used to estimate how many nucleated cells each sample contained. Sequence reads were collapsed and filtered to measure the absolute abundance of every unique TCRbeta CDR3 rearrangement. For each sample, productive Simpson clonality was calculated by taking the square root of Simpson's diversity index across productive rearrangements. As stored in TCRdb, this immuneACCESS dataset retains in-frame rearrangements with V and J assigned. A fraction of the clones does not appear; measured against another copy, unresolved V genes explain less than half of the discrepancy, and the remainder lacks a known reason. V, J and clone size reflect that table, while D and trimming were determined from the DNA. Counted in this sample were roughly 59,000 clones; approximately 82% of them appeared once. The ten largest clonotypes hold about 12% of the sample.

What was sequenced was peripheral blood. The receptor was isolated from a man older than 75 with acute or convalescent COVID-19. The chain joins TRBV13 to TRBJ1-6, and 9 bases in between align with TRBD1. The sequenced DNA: TGTGCCAGCAGCCCTGGGACAGGGAATTCACCCCTCCACTTT. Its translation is CASSPGTGNSPLHF.